One sample yielded the 2 T cell receptor beta chains listed below, sequenced in a study of shared clonotypes between healthy human individuals. CD8 cells regarded as naive lacked CD45RO, were positively chosen for CCR7, and omitted terminally differentiated effector memory CD45RA+ cells. The table came from immunoSEQ multiplex PCR; TCRdb's copy has only in-frame clones and leaves some out. The sample yields 1.5 million to 2.5 million clones, about 95% seen once. Sequencing used naive CD8+ T cells sorted from blood. The receptor set was obtained from a man aged 18 to 30 in good health.

The chain employs TRBV5-4 and TRBJ1-2; a possible D gene is TRBD1 (6 bases). Trimming shortened V by 4 bases and J by 6 bases, and 16 bases separated the two germline ends. The CDR3 extends over 14 amino acids. From germline, CDR1 is SGHNT and CDR2 YYREEE (reference sequence). For the CDR3, the DNA is TGTGCCAGCAGCCCTTTTACAGGGTTCGATGGCTACACCTTC. Amino acid sequence: CASSPFTGFDGYTF.

The chain recombines TRBV10-3 with TRBJ2-1; 10 bases fit TRBD2. The CDR3 sequence is 14 residues long. Germline V gene sequence: CDR1 ENHRY, CDR2 SYGVKD. Trimming at V came to 4 bases and at J to 16 bases, leaving 13 bases not matched to a gene. CDR3 residues: CAISAGGLADAQFF. As DNA, the CDR3 is TGTGCCATCAGTGCTGGAGGACTAGCGGATGCACAATTCTTC.